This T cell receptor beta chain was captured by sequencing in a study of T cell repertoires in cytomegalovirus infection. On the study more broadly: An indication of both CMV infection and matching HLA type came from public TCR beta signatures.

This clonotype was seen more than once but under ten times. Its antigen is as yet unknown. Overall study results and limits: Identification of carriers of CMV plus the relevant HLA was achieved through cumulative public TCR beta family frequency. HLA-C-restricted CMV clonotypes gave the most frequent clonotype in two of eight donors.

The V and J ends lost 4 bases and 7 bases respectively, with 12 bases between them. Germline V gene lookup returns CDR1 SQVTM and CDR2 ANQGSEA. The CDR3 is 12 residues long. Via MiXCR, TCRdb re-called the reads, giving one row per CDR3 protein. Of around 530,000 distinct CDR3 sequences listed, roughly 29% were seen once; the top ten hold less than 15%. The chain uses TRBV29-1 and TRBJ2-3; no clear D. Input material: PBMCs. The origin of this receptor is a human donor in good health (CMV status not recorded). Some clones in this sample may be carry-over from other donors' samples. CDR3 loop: CSVGMADYTQYF. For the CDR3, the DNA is TGCAGCGTTGGCATGGCCGACTATACGCAGTATTTT.